This is a list of T cell receptor beta chains from one sample in a study of cytomegalovirus exposure and HLA in healthy donors. Here immunoSEQ multiplex PCR was the method, and the copy in TCRdb shows in-frame clones only, minus some. In the table there are about 150,000 clones, 75% to 80% of which are singletons. Sequencing was done on a sample of PBMCs. The source of these receptors is a male donor in good health and CMV-seronegative. Each CDR3 is given with its conserved first and last residue. The order of the fields is V gene, J gene, clone size, D gene, CDR3 DNA, CDR3 protein. A D gene is named only where the DNA matches it firmly. Clone size, where shown, is once, few, many, or a class for clones that have expanded.

v_call: TRBV5-6; j_call: TRBJ2-1; clone_size: NA; d_call: NA; cdr3_nt: TGTGCCAGCAGCTGGACGAAACTAGACAATGAGCAGTTCTTC; cdr3_aa: CASSWTKLDNEQFF
v_call: TRBV20-1; j_call: TRBJ2-1; clone_size: NA; d_call: NA; cdr3_nt: TGCAGTGCTATCAATCACAATGAGCAGTTCTTC; cdr3_aa: CSAINHNEQFF
v_call: TRBV7-2; j_call: TRBJ1-5; clone_size: NA; d_call: NA; cdr3_nt: TGTGCCAGCAGCTTAGGAACGGAGAATAGCAATCAGCCCCAGCATTTT; cdr3_aa: CASSLGTENSNQPQHF
v_call: TRBV6-1; j_call: TRBJ2-7; clone_size: NA; d_call: TRBD1; cdr3_nt: TGTGCCAGCAGTCCACAGGGGGCGGGCTCCTACGAGCAGTACTTC; cdr3_aa: CASSPQGAGSYEQYF
v_call: TRBV25-1; j_call: TRBJ1-4; clone_size: NA; d_call: NA; cdr3_nt: TGTGCCAGCAGTGAGGCTGGAGCGGGTAATGAAAAACTGTTTTTT; cdr3_aa: CASSEAGAGNEKLFF
v_call: TRBV6-1; j_call: TRBJ1-2; clone_size: NA; d_call: NA; cdr3_nt: TGTGCCAGCAGTGAGGGGGACTGGGTCTATGGCTACACCTTC; cdr3_aa: CASSEGDWVYGYTF
v_call: TRBV7-9; j_call: TRBJ2-7; clone_size: few; d_call: NA; cdr3_nt: TGTGCCAGCAGCCGAATGAGTCCCTACGAGCAGTACTTC; cdr3_aa: CASSRMSPYEQYF
v_call: TRBV7-6; j_call: TRBJ2-3; clone_size: NA; d_call: NA; cdr3_nt: TGTGCCAGCAGCTCCAGGGTAACAGATACGCAGTATTTT; cdr3_aa: CASSSRVTDTQYF
v_call: TRBV7-9; j_call: TRBJ2-3; clone_size: NA; d_call: TRBD2; cdr3_nt: TGTGCCAGCAGCCCCCGTATTAGCGGGAGGGTAGATACGCAGTATTTT; cdr3_aa: CASSPRISGRVDTQYF
v_call: TRBV27; j_call: TRBJ2-1; clone_size: few; d_call: TRBD2; cdr3_nt: TGTGCCAGCAGTGCTACCGGGACTAGCGGAGAGAACAATGAGCAGTTCTTC; cdr3_aa: CASSATGTSGENNEQFF
v_call: TRBV6-7; j_call: TRBJ2-3; clone_size: NA; d_call: TRBD1; cdr3_nt: TGTGCCAGCAGTTACTCGCGACAGGGCGAGACAGATACGCAGTATTTT; cdr3_aa: CASSYSRQGETDTQYF
v_call: TRBV30; j_call: TRBJ2-5; clone_size: NA; d_call: NA; cdr3_nt: TGTGCCTGGAGGACGCGGGGATCAGAGACCCAGTACTTC; cdr3_aa: CAWRTRGSETQYF
v_call: TRBV29-1; j_call: TRBJ2-7; clone_size: NA; d_call: TRBD2; cdr3_nt: TGCAGCGCCACGCGGGGGGATCGGAGCACCTACGAGCAGTACTTC; cdr3_aa: CSATRGDRSTYEQYF
v_call: TRBV7-9; j_call: TRBJ1-4; clone_size: NA; d_call: TRBD1; cdr3_nt: TGTGCCAGCAGCCCTGGGACAGTTAATGAAAAACTGTTTTTT; cdr3_aa: CASSPGTVNEKLFF
v_call: TRBV7-9; j_call: TRBJ2-6; clone_size: NA; d_call: NA; cdr3_nt: TGTGCCAGCAGCTTACAGGCAGGGCATACAACCTCTGGGGCCAACGTCCTGACTTTC; cdr3_aa: CASSLQAGHTTSGANVLTF
v_call: TRBV6-4; j_call: TRBJ2-3; clone_size: NA; d_call: TRBD1; cdr3_nt: TGTGCCAGCAGTGAAAAGACAGGGGGGGGAACAGATACGCAGTATTTT; cdr3_aa: CASSEKTGGGTDTQYF
v_call: TRBV11-2; j_call: TRBJ2-4; clone_size: once; d_call: NA; cdr3_nt: TGTGCCAGCAGCCCCTCCCAAGACAGTCAGTACTTC; cdr3_aa: CASSPSQDSQYF
v_call: TRBV18; j_call: TRBJ2-3; clone_size: NA; d_call: NA; cdr3_nt: TGTGCCAGCTCCCTTAACAGGGCCAACCCGAAATCCACAGATACGCAGTATTTT; cdr3_aa: CASSLNRANPKSTDTQYF
v_call: TRBV29-1; j_call: TRBJ1-2; clone_size: NA; d_call: NA; cdr3_nt: TGCAGCGTTGCCGAGGGCTATGGCTACACCTTC; cdr3_aa: CSVAEGYGYTF
v_call: TRBV9; j_call: TRBJ2-1; clone_size: NA; d_call: NA; cdr3_nt: TGTGCCAGCAGCGTACGTGGGGAGTTCTACAATGAGCAGTTCTTC; cdr3_aa: CASSVRGEFYNEQFF
v_call: TRBV6-5; j_call: TRBJ1-2; clone_size: NA; d_call: NA; cdr3_nt: TGTGCCAGCAGTTACTCGCCATATCACAGACAGGGCTACACCTTC; cdr3_aa: CASSYSPYHRQGYTF
v_call: TRBV7-9; j_call: TRBJ2-7; clone_size: few; d_call: TRBD1; cdr3_nt: TGTGCCAGCAGCGTACCGCCGGGACAGGCCATGGGGCAGTACTTC; cdr3_aa: CASSVPPGQAMGQYF
v_call: TRBV2; j_call: TRBJ2-4; clone_size: NA; d_call: NA; cdr3_nt: TGTGCCAGCAGTGAAAGAGTTTCCAAAAACATTCAGTACTTC; cdr3_aa: CASSERVSKNIQYF
v_call: TRBV6-6; j_call: TRBJ1-1; clone_size: NA; d_call: NA; cdr3_nt: TGTGCCAGCAGTCACGGAGCGAACACTGAAGCTTTCTTT; cdr3_aa: CASSHGANTEAFF
v_call: TRBV5-4; j_call: TRBJ2-3; clone_size: few; d_call: NA; cdr3_nt: TGTGCCAGCAGCACCTCCTTGGGGCCCACAGATACGCAGTATTTT; cdr3_aa: CASSTSLGPTDTQYF
v_call: TRBV7-3; j_call: TRBJ2-1; clone_size: NA; d_call: TRBD2; cdr3_nt: TGTGCCAGCAGCTTGGCGGGAGGGCCGAATGAGCAGTTCTTC; cdr3_aa: CASSLAGGPNEQFF
v_call: TRBV5-1; j_call: TRBJ2-3; clone_size: NA; d_call: TRBD2; cdr3_nt: TGCGCCAGCAGCTTGGGGGTTAGCGGGAGGCCCACAGATACGCAGTATTTT; cdr3_aa: CASSLGVSGRPTDTQYF
v_call: TRBV18; j_call: TRBJ2-5; clone_size: NA; d_call: TRBD1; cdr3_nt: TGTGCCAGCTCACCGACAGGGTACTGGGGAGAGACCCAGTACTTC; cdr3_aa: CASSPTGYWGETQYF
v_call: TRBV10-1; j_call: TRBJ1-1; clone_size: NA; d_call: NA; cdr3_nt: TGCGCCAGCAGTAAGGATAGCGTAGAGACTGAAGCTTTCTTT; cdr3_aa: CASSKDSVETEAFF
v_call: TRBV21-1; j_call: TRBJ1-2; clone_size: NA; d_call: NA; cdr3_nt: TGTGCCAGCAGCACCGACAGGGGGCATAACGGCTACACCTTC; cdr3_aa: CASSTDRGHNGYTF
v_call: TRBV7-2; j_call: TRBJ2-5; clone_size: NA; d_call: TRBD2; cdr3_nt: TGTGCCAGCAGCTACAGGACTAGCGGGAGGGGAGAGACCCAGTACTTC; cdr3_aa: CASSYRTSGRGETQYF
v_call: TRBV5-4; j_call: TRBJ2-7; clone_size: few; d_call: TRBD2; cdr3_nt: TGTGCCAGCAGCTTGGGTAGCGGGAGCTACGAGCAGTACTTC; cdr3_aa: CASSLGSGSYEQYF
v_call: TRBV6-5; j_call: TRBJ2-7; clone_size: NA; d_call: NA; cdr3_nt: TGTGCCAGCAGTTCTACAGACTCCTACGAGCAGTACTTC; cdr3_aa: CASSSTDSYEQYF
v_call: TRBV2; j_call: TRBJ2-7; clone_size: NA; d_call: TRBD2; cdr3_nt: TGTGCCAGCAGTGGGCGGGCGGGGGGGCCTGGGGAGCAGTACTTC; cdr3_aa: CASSGRAGGPGEQYF
v_call: TRBV6-5; j_call: TRBJ1-6; clone_size: NA; d_call: NA; cdr3_nt: TGTGCCAGCAGTTACGGGCAGGTCCGGCTCAATTCACCCCTCCACTTT; cdr3_aa: CASSYGQVRLNSPLHF
v_call: TRBV7-9; j_call: TRBJ1-2; clone_size: NA; d_call: NA; cdr3_nt: TGTGCCAGCAGCACAACGACACCTCAGGGCGGCTACACCTTC; cdr3_aa: CASSTTTPQGGYTF
v_call: TRBV18; j_call: TRBJ2-7; clone_size: NA; d_call: TRBD2; cdr3_nt: TGTGCCAGCTCACCTACTAGCGGCACCTACGAGCAGTACTTC; cdr3_aa: CASSPTSGTYEQYF
v_call: TRBV27; j_call: TRBJ2-7; clone_size: NA; d_call: NA; cdr3_nt: TGTGCCAGCAGTCCTACGAACCCGTCATACGAGCAGTACTTC; cdr3_aa: CASSPTNPSYEQYF
v_call: TRBV6-4; j_call: TRBJ2-1; clone_size: NA; d_call: TRBD1; cdr3_nt: TGTGCCAGCAGTGCCGGGACAGGGGGCCCAGATGAGCAGTTCTTC; cdr3_aa: CASSAGTGGPDEQFF
v_call: TRBV14; j_call: TRBJ1-2; clone_size: NA; d_call: TRBD1; cdr3_nt: TGTGCCAGCAGCCAGGGCCCAGGGGGCAGATCTAACTATGGCTACACCTTC; cdr3_aa: CASSQGPGGRSNYGYTF
v_call: TRBV7-9; j_call: TRBJ1-2; clone_size: NA; d_call: TRBD1; cdr3_nt: TGTGCCACAACCGGGACAGGCCTTTCCCTTAGCTATGGCTACACCTTC; cdr3_aa: CATTGTGLSLSYGYTF
v_call: TRBV10-2; j_call: TRBJ2-3; clone_size: NA; d_call: TRBD2; cdr3_nt: TGCGCCAGCAGTGATAGGAGCGGGGGGGCACCTACAGATACGCAGTATTTT; cdr3_aa: CASSDRSGGAPTDTQYF
v_call: TRBV30; j_call: TRBJ1-5; clone_size: NA; d_call: NA; cdr3_nt: TGTGCCTGGAGCTCAACGACAGCCAGCAATCAGCCCCAGCATTTT; cdr3_aa: CAWSSTTASNQPQHF
v_call: TRBV19; j_call: TRBJ2-2; clone_size: NA; d_call: TRBD1; cdr3_nt: TGTGCCAGTAGTATAGCCGGGACAGGGGGAGGAACCGGGGAGCTGTTTTTT; cdr3_aa: CASSIAGTGGGTGELFF
v_call: TRBV12-5; j_call: TRBJ2-7; clone_size: NA; d_call: NA; cdr3_nt: TGTGCTAGTGGTTCCAGGGGTGGCGAGCAGTACTTC; cdr3_aa: CASGSRGGEQYF
v_call: TRBV2; j_call: TRBJ1-2; clone_size: NA; d_call: NA; cdr3_nt: TGTGCCAGCAGCCGAGAGGGGGTAGATGGCTACACCTTC; cdr3_aa: CASSREGVDGYTF
v_call: TRBV6-5; j_call: TRBJ1-1; clone_size: NA; d_call: NA; cdr3_nt: TGTGCCAGCAGGAGGGACACTGAAGCTTTCTTT; cdr3_aa: CASRRDTEAFF
v_call: TRBV9; j_call: TRBJ1-1; clone_size: few; d_call: NA; cdr3_nt: TGTGCCAGCAGCGTAGGTTTCCGGGAGAACACTGAAGCTTTCTTT; cdr3_aa: CASSVGFRENTEAFF